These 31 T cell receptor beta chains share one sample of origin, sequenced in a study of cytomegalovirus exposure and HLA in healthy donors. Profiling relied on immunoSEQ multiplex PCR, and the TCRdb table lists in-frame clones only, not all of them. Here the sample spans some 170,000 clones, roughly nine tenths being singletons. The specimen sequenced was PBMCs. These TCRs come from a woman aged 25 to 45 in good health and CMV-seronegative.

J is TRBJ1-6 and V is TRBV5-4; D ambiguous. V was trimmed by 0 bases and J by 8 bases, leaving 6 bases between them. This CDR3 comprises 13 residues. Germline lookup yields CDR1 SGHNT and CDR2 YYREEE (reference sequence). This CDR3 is CASSLVRDSPLHF. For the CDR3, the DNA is TGTGCCAGCAGCTTGGTAAGAGATTCACCCCTCCACTTT.

CDR3 DNA sequence: TGTGCCAGCAGCTTAGAGGCGGGGCAGGGGGCTTTCTTT. Translating it yields CASSLEAGQGAFF. The chain is built from TRBV7-8 and TRBJ1-1, with D tentatively TRBD1 (6 bases). This CDR3 region has 13 residues. Deletions cut 1 base from V and 11 bases from J, with 14 bases between. Germline CDR1 SGHVS, CDR2 FQNEAQ.

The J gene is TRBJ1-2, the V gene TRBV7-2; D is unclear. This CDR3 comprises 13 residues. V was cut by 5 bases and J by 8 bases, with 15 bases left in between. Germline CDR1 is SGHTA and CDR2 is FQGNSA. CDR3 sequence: CASSQIGGEGYTF. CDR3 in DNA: TGTGCCAGCAGCCAAATCGGCGGGGAAGGCTACACCTTC.

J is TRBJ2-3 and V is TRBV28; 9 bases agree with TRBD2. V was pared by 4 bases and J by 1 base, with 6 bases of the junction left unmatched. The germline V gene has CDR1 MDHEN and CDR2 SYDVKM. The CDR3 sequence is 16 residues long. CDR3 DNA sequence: TGTGCCAGCAGTTCCCCGACTAGCGGAGGCACAGATACGCAGTATTTT. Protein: CASSSPTSGGTDTQYF.

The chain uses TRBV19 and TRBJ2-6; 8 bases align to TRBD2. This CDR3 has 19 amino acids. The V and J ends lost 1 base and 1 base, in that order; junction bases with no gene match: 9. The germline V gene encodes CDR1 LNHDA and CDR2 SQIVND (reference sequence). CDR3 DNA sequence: TGTGCCAGTAGTATAGGCCTAGCGGGTCCTAATTCTGGGGCCAACGTCCTGACTTTC. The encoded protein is CASSIGLAGPNSGANVLTF.

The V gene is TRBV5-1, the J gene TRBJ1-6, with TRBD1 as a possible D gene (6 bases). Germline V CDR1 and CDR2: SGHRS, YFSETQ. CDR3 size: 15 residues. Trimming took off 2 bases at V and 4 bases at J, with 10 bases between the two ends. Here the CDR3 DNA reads TGCGCCAGCAGCTTTGGTCAGGGGTATAATTCACCCCTCCACTTT. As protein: CASSFGQGYNSPLHF.

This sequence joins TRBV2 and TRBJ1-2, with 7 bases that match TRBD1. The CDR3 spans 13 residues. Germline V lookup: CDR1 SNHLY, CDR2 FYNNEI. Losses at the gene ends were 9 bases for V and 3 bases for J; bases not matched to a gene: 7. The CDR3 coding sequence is TGTGCCAGAAGCGACAGGGATGACTATGGCTACACCTTC. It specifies CARSDRDDYGYTF.

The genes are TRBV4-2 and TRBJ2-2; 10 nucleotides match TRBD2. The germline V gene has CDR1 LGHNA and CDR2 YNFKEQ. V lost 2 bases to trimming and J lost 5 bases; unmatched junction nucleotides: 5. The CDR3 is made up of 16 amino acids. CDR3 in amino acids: CASSQPSGGLTGELFF. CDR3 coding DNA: TGTGCCAGCAGCCAACCTAGCGGGGGTCTAACCGGGGAGCTGTTTTTT.

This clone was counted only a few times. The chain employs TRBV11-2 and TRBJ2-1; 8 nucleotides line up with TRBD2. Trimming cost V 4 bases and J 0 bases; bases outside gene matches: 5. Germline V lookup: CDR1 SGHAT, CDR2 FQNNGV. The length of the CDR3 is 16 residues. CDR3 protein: CASSSRGGLSYNEQFF. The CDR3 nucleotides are TGTGCCAGCAGCTCTCGGGGGGGCCTCTCCTACAATGAGCAGTTCTTC.

The CDR3: CASSPNPPRENFYEQYF. The CDR3 DNA reads as TGTGCCAGCAGTCCCAACCCCCCCCGGGAGAACTTCTACGAGCAGTACTTC. The gene calls are TRBV27 and TRBJ2-7, with D possibly TRBD2 on 6 matching bases. This CDR3 comprises 17 residues. Germline V lookup: CDR1 MNHEY, CDR2 SMNVEV (reference sequence). V was shortened by 5 bases and J by 3 bases, with 23 bases between the two germline ends.

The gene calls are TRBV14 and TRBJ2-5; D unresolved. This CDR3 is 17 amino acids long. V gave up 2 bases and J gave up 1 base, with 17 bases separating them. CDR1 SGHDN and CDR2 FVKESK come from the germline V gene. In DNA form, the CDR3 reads TGTGCCAGCAGCCAACTAACCCCCGACGGGTTCCAAGAGACCCAGTACTTC. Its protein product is CASSQLTPDGFQETQYF.

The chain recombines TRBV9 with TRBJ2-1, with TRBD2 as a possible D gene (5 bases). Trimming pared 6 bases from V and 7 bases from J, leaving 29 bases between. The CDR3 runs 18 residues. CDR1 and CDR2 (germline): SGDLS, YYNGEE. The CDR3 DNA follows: TGTGCCAGCACCCCGTCAGGCTCTAGCACACCTATCTTAAATGAGCAGTTCTTC. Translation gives CASTPSGSSTPILNEQFF.

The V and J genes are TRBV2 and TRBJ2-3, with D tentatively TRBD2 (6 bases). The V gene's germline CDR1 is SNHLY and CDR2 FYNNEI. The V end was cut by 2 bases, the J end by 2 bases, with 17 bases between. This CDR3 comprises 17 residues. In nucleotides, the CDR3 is TGTGCCAGCAGTGAAATGCGGGGCTCATATTACACAGATACGCAGTATTTT. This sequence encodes CASSEMRGSYYTDTQYF. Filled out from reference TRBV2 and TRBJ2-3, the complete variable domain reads EPEVTQTPSHQVTQMGQEVILRCVPISNHLYFYWYRQILGQKVEFLVSFYNNEISEKSEIFDDQFSVERPDGSNFTLKIRSTKLEDSAMYFCASSEMRGSYYTDTQYFGPGTRLTVL.

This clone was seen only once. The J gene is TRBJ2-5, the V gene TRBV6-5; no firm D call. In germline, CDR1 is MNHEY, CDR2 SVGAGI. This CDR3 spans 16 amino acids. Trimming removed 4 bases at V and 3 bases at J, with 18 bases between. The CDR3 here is CASSSRVTAQKETQYF. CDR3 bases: TGTGCCAGCAGTTCCCGAGTTACAGCACAAAAAGAGACCCAGTACTTC.

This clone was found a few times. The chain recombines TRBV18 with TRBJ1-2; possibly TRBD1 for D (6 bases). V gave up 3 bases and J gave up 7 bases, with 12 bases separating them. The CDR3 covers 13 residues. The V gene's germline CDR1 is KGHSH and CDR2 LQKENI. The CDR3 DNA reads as TGTGCCAGCTCACCGGAAGACAGGTCTGGCTACACCTTC. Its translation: CASSPEDRSGYTF.

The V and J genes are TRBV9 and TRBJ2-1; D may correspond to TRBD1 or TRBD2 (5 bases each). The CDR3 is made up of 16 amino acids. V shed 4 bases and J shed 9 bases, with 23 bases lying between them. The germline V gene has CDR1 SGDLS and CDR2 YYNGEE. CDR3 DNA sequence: TGTGCCAGCAGCACCGGGGCAGCTACGACTCTCTCTGAGCAGTTCTTC. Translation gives CASSTGAATTLSEQFF.

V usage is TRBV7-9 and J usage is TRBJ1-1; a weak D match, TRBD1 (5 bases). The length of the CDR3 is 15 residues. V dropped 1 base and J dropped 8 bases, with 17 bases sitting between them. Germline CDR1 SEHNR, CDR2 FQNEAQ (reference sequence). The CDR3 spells CASSLGSPEGSEAFF. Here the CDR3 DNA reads TGTGCCAGCAGCTTAGGGAGTCCTGAGGGGTCGGAAGCTTTCTTT. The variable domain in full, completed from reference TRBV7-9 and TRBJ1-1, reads DTGVSQNPRHKITKRGQNVTFRCDPISEHNRLYWYRQTLGQGPEFLTYFQNEAQLEKSRLLSDRFSAERPKGSFSTLEIQRTEQGDSAMYLCASSLGSPEGSEAFFGQGTRLTVV.

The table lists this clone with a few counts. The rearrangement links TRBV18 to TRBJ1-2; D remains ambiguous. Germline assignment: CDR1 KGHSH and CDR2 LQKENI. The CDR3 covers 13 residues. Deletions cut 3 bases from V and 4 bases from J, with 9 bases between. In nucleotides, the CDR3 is TGTGCCAGCTCACCGCCGTCTAGCTATGGCTACACCTTC. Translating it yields CASSPPSSYGYTF.

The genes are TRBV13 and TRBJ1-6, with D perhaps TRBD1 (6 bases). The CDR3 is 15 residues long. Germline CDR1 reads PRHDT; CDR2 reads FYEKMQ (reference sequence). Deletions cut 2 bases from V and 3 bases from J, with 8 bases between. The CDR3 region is CASSLTGNYNSPLHF. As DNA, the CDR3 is TGTGCCAGCAGCTTAACAGGGAACTATAATTCACCCCTCCACTTT. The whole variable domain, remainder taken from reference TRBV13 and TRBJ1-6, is AAGVIQSPRHLIKEKRETATLKCYPIPRHDTVYWYQQGPGQDPQFLISFYEKMQSDKGSIPDRFSAQQFSDYHSELNMSSLELGDSALYFCASSLTGNYNSPLHFGNGTRLTVT.

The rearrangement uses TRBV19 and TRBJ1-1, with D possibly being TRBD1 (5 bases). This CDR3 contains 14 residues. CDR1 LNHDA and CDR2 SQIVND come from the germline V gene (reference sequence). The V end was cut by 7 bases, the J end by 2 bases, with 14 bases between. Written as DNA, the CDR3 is TGTGCCAGTATACCCAGGGCGAGCAACACTGAAGCTTTCTTT. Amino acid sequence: CASIPRASNTEAFF.

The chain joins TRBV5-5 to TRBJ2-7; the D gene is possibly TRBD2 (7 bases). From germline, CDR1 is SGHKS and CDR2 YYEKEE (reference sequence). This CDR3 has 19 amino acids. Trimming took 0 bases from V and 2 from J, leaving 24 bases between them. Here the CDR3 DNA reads TGTGCCAGCAGCTTGGAGGAGCGGGGACACCCCAAGTCGGCCTACGAGCAGTACTTC. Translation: CASSLEERGHPKSAYEQYF.

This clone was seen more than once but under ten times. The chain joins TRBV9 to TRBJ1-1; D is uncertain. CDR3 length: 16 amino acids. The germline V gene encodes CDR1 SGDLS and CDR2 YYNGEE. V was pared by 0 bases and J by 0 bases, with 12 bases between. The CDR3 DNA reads TGTGCCAGCAGCGTAGCTACGGGCCTCATGAACACTGAAGCTTTCTTT. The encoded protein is CASSVATGLMNTEAFF.

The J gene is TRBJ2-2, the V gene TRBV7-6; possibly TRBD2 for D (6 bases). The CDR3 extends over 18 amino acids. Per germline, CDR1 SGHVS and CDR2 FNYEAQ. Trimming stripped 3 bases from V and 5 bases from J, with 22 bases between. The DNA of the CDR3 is TGTGCCAGCAGCTTTTTGGGGGGATTAGGCAAGGAGACCGGGGAGCTGTTTTTT. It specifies CASSFLGGLGKETGELFF.

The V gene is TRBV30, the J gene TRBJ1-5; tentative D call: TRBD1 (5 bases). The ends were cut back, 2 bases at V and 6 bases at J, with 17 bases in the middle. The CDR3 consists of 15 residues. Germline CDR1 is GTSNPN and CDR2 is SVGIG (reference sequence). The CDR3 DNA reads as TGTGCCTGGAGTAGTCGTGGGGACGGACTTCAGCCCCAGCATTTT. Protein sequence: CAWSSRGDGLQPQHF. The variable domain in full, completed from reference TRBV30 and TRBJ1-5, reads SQTIHQWPATLVQPVGSPLSLECTVEGTSNPNLYWYRQAAGRGLQLLFYSVGIGQISSEVPQNLSASRPQDRQFILSSKKLLLSDSGFYLCAWSSRGDGLQPQHFGDGTRLSIL.

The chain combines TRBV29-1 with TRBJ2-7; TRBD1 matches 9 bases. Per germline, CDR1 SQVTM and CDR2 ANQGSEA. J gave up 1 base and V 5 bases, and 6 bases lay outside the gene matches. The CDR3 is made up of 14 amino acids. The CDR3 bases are TGCAGCGTTTCACCGACAGGGGGGTCCTACGAGCAGTACTTC. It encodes CSVSPTGGSYEQYF.

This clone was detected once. CDR3 residues: CASSLVRINNEQFF. The CDR3 DNA reads as TGTGCCAGCAGCTTAGTTCGTATCAACAATGAGCAGTTCTTC. J is TRBJ2-1 and V is TRBV7-8, with unresolved D. The CDR3 consists of 14 residues. The germline gives CDR1 SGHVS, CDR2 FQNEAQ. V dropped 1 base and J dropped 5 bases, with 9 bases sitting between them.

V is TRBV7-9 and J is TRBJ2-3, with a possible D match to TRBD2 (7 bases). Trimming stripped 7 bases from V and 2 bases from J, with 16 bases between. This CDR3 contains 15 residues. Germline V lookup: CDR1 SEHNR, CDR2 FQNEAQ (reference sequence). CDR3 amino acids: CASIKSAGATDTQYF. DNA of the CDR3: TGTGCCAGCATTAAGTCTGCGGGGGCCACAGATACGCAGTATTTT.

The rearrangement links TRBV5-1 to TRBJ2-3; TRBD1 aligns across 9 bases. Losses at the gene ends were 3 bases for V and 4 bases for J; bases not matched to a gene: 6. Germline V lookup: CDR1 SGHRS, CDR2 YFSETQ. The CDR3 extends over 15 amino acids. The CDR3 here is CASSSGTGIADTQYF. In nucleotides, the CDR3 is TGCGCCAGCAGCTCCGGGACAGGGATCGCAGATACGCAGTATTTT.

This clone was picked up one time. CDR3 nucleotide sequence: TGTGCCAGCAGACCGACCGGAGAGAATTCACCCCTCCACTTT. This codes for CASRPTGENSPLHF. The rearrangement joins TRBV7-9 to TRBJ1-6; D call uncertain. Trimming took off 6 bases at V and 7 bases at J, with 13 bases between the two ends. The CDR3 covers 14 residues. Looked up from germline, CDR1 is SEHNR and CDR2 is FQNEAQ (reference sequence). The full variable domain, in which reference TRBV7-9 and TRBJ1-6 provide the parts outside the CDR3, is DTGVSQNPRHKITKRGQNVTFRCDPISEHNRLYWYRQTLGQGPEFLTYFQNEAQLEKSRLLSDRFSAERPKGSFSTLEIQRTEQGDSAMYLCASRPTGENSPLHFGNGTRLTVT.

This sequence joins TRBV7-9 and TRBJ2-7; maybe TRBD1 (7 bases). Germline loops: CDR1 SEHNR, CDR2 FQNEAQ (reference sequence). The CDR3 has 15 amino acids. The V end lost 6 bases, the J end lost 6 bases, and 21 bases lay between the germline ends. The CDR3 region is CASRDLDREVREQYF. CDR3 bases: TGTGCCAGCAGGGATCTTGACAGGGAGGTACGCGAGCAGTACTTC.

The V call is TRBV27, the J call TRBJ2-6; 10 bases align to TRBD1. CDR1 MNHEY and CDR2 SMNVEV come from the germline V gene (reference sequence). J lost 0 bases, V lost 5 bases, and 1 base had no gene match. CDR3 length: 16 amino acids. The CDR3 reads CASSRTGGSGANVLTF. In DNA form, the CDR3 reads TGTGCCAGCAGTCGGACAGGGGGCTCTGGGGCCAACGTCCTGACTTTC. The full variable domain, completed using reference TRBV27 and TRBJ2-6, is EAQVTQNPRYLITVTGKKLTVTCSQNMNHEYMSWYRQDPGLGLRQIYYSMNVEVTDKGDVPEGYKVSRKEKRNFPLILESPSPNQTSLYFCASSRTGGSGANVLTFGAGSRLTVL.